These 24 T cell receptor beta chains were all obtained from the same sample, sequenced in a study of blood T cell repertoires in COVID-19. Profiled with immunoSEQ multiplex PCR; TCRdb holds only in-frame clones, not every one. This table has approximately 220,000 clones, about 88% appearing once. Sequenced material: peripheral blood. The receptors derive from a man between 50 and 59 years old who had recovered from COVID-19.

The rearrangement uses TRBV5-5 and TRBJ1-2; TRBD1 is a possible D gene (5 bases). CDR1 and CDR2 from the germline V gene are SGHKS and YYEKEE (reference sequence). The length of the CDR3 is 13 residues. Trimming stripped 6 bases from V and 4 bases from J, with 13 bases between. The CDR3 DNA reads TGTGCCAGCAACCCTACGACAGTCTATGGCTACACCTTC. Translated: CASNPTTVYGYTF. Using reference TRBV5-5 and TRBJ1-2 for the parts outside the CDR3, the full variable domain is DAGVTQSPTHLIKTRGQQVTLRCSPISGHKSVSWYQQVLGQGPQFIFQYYEKEERGRGNFPDRFSARQFPNYSSELNVNALLLGDSALYLCASNPTTVYGYTFGSGTRLTVV.

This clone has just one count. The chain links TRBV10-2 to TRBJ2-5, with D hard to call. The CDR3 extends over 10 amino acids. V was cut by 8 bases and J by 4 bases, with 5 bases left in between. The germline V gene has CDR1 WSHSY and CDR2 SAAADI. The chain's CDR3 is CASLGETQYF. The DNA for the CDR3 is TGCGCCAGCCTCGGAGAGACCCAGTACTTC.

The CDR3 loop is CASSLMRGVKYEQYF. CDR3 coding DNA: TGTGCCAGCAGTTTGATGCGGGGGGTCAAGTACGAGCAGTACTTC. The chain is built from TRBV28 and TRBJ2-7, with TRBD2 identical over 8 bases. CDR3 length equals 15 residues. V was clipped by 3 bases and J by 4 bases; unmatched bases: 8. Germline V gene data show CDR1 as MDHEN and CDR2 as SYDVKM.

The CDR3 DNA follows: TGTGCCAGCAGTTTTGGGGCCGAAGCTTTCTTT. Its protein product is CASSFGAEAFF. This sequence joins TRBV28 and TRBJ1-1; possibly TRBD1 for D (5 bases). Germline V lookup: CDR1 MDHEN, CDR2 SYDVKM. There are 11 residues in the CDR3. V gave up 3 bases and J gave up 8 bases, with 7 bases separating them.

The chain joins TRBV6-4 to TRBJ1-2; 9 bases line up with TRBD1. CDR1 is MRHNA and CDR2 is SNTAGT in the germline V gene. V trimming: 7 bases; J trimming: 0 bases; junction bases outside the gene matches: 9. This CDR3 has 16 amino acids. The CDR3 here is CASKSGTGLPNYGYTF. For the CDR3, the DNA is TGTGCCAGCAAGTCCGGGACAGGGCTACCTAACTATGGCTACACCTTC.

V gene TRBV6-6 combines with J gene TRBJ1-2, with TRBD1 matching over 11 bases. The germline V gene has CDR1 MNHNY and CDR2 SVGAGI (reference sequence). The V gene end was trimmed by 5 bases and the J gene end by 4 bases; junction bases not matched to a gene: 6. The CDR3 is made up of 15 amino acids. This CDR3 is CASSNLGQGAYGYTF. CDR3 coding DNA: TGTGCCAGCAGTAATTTAGGACAGGGGGCCTATGGCTACACCTTC.

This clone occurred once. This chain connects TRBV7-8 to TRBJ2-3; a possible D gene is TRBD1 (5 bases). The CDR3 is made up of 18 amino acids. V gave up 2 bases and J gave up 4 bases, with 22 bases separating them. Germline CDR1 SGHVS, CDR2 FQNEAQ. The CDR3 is CASSLLVRGASAPDTQYF. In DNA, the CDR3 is TGTGCCAGCAGCTTATTAGTTCGTGGGGCCTCGGCCCCAGATACGCAGTATTTT.

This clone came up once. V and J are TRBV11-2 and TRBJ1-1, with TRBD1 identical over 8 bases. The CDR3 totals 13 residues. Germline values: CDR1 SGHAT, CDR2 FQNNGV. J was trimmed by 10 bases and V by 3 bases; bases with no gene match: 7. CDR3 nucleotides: TGTGCCAGCAGCTTGGGACAGGCCGTGGGAGCTTTCTTT. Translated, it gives CASSLGQAVGAFF.

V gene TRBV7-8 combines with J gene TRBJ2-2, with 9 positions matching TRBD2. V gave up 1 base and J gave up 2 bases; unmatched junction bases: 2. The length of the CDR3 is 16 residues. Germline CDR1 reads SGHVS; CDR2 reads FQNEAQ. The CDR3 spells CASSLGLADNTGELFF. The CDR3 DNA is TGTGCCAGCAGCTTAGGACTAGCGGATAACACCGGGGAGCTGTTTTTT. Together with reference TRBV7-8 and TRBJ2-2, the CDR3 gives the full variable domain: GAGVSQSPRYKVAKRGQDVALRCDPISGHVSLFWYQQALGQGPEFLTYFQNEAQLDKSGLPSDRFFAERPEGSVSTLKIQRTQQEDSAVYLCASSLGLADNTGELFFGEGSRLTVL.

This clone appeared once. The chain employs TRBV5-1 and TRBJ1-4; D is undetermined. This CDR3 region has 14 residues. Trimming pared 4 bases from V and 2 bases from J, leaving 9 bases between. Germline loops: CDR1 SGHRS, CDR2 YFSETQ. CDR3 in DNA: TGCGCCAGCAGCCCGTTAAGCACTAATGAAAAACTGTTTTTT. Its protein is CASSPLSTNEKLFF.

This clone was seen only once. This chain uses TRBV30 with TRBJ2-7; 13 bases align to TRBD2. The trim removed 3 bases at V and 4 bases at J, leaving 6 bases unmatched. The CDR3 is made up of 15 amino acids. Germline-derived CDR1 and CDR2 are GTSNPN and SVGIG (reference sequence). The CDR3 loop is CAWRGTSGIGYEQYF. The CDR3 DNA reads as TGTGCCTGGAGGGGGACTAGCGGGATAGGTTACGAGCAGTACTTC.

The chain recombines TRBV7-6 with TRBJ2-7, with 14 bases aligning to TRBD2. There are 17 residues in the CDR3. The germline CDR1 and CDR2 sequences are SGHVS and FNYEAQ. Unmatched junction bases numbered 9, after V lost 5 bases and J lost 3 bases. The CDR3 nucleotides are TGTGCCAGCAGCCCTTTGGAGGGACTAGCGGGAGTCTACGAGCAGTACTTC. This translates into CASSPLEGLAGVYEQYF. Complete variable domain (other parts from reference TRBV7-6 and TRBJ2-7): GAGVSQSPRYKVTKRGQDVALRCDPISGHVSLYWYRQALGQGPEFLTYFNYEAQQDKSGLPNDRFSAERPEGSISTLTIQRTEQRDSAMYRCASSPLEGLAGVYEQYFGPGTRLTVT.

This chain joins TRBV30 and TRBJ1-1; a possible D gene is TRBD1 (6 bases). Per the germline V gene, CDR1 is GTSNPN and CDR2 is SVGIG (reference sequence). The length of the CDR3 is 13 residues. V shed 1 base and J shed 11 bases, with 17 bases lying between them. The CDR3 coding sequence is TGTGCCTGGAGTGGGACGTCGGACAGAGGGGCTTTCTTT. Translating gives CAWSGTSDRGAFF. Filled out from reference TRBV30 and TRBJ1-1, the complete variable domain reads SQTIHQWPATLVQPVGSPLSLECTVEGTSNPNLYWYRQAAGRGLQLLFYSVGIGQISSEVPQNLSASRPQDRQFILSSKKLLLSDSGFYLCAWSGTSDRGAFFGQGTRLTVV.

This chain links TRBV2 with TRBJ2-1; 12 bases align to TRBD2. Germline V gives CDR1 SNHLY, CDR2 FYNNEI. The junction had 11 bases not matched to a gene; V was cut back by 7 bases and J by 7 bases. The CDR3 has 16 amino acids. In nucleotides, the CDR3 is TGTGCCAGCACGAGGGGGACTAGCGGGTTCACTAATGAGCAGTTCTTC. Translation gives CASTRGTSGFTNEQFF.

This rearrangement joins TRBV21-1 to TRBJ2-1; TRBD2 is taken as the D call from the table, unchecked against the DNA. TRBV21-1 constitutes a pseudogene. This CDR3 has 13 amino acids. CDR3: CASSKVNGNEQFF. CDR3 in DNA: TGTGCCAGCAGCAAAGTGAACGGCAATGAGCAGTTCTTC.

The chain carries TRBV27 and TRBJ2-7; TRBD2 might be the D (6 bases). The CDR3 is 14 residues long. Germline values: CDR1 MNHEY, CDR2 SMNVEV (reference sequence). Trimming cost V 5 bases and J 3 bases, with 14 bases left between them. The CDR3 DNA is TGTGCCAGCAGTCCCGGGACTCTTCTCTACGAGCAGTACTTC. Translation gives CASSPGTLLYEQYF.

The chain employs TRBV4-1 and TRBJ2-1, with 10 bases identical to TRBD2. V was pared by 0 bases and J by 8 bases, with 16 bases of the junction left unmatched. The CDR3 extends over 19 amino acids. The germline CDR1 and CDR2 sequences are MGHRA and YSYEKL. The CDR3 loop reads CASSQETVSASGSLDEQFF. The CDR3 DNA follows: TGCGCCAGCAGCCAAGAAACGGTATCTGCTAGCGGGAGTCTCGATGAGCAGTTCTTC.

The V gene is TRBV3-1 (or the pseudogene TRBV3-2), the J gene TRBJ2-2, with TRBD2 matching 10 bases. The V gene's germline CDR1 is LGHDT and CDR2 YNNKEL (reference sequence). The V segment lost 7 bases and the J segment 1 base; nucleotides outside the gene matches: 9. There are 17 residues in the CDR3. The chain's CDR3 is CASKMLAGAMNTGELFF. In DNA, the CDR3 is TGTGCCAGCAAAATGCTAGCGGGAGCTATGAACACCGGGGAGCTGTTTTTT.

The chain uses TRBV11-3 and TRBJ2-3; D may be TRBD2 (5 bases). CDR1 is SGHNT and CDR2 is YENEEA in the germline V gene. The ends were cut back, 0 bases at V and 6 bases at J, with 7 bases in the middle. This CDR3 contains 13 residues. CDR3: CASSLDRRDTQYF. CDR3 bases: TGTGCCAGCAGCTTAGATAGGAGGGATACGCAGTATTTT.

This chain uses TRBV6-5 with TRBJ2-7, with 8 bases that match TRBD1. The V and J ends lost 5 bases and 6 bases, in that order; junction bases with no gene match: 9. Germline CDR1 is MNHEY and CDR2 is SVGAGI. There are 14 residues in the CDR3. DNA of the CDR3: TGTGCCAGCAGTCTACGGGGACAGGCTCCCGAGCAGTACTTC. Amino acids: CASSLRGQAPEQYF.

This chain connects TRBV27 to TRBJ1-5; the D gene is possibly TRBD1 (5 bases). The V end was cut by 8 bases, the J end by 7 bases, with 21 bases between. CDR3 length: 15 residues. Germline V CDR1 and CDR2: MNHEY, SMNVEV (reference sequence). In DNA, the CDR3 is TGTGCCAGCCGACTTGGGGTCCAGGGTGGGCAGCCCCAGCATTTT. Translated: CASRLGVQGGQPQHF.

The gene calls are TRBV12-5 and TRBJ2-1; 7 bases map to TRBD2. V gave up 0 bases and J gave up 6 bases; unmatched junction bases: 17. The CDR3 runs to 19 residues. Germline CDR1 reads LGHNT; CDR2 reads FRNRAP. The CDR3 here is CASGLVKAGVTWGSNEQFF. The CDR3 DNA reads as TGTGCTAGTGGTTTGGTAAAGGCGGGAGTGACGTGGGGGAGCAATGAGCAGTTCTTC.

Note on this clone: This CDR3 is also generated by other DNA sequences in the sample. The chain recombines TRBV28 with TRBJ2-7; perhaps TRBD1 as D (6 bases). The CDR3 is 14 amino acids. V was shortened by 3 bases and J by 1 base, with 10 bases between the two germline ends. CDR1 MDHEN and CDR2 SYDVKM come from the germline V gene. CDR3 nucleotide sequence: TGTGCCAGCAGTTTCCTGGACAGTTCCTACGAGCAGTACTTC. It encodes CASSFLDSSYEQYF.

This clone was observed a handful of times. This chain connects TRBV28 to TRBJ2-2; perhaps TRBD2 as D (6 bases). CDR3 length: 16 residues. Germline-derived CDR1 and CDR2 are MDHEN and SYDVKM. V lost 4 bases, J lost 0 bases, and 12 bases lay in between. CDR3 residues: CASSWGLAANTGELFF. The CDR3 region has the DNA TGTGCCAGCAGTTGGGGACTGGCGGCGAACACCGGGGAGCTGTTTTTT. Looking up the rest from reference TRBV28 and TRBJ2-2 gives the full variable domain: DVKVTQSSRYLVKRTGEKVFLECVQDMDHENMFWYRQDPGLGLRLIYFSYDVKMKEKGDIPEGYSVSREKKERFSLILESASTNQTSMYLCASSWGLAANTGELFFGEGSRLTVL.